What follows are 12 T cell receptor beta chains derived from one specimen sequenced in a study of shared clonotypes between healthy human individuals (dated by TCRdb to about 2020). Library preparation employed the immunoSEQ multiplex PCR assay. The source is immuneACCESS, and TCRdb retained only in-frame sequences with V and J called. Part of the clones is not carried over; for the studies checked, unresolved V genes explain less than half of this, and the remainder is unexplained. The sample data list about 190,000 clones, and about 68% of these were observed just once. 10% of the sample belongs to the ten largest clones. The specimen was memory CD4+ T cells sorted from blood. According to the study, the label for this sample's cell subset or site signals: CD45RA-negative fraction. The source is a man aged 25 to 45 in good health.

The V gene is TRBV10-1, the J gene TRBJ2-7, with 11 bases aligning to TRBD2. This CDR3 contains 13 residues. The V segment lost 6 bases and the J segment 6 bases; nucleotides outside the gene matches: 4. Germline V gives CDR1 WNHNN, CDR2 SYGVQD (reference sequence). The CDR3 sequence is CASSATSGTEQYF. The CDR3 region has the DNA TGCGCCAGCAGCGCGACTAGCGGGACCGAGCAGTACTTC.

This clone has ten or more counts. The chain couples TRBV2 to TRBJ2-7; tentative D call: TRBD1 (6 bases). Trimming removed 7 bases at V and 1 base at J, with 17 bases between. Germline-derived CDR1 and CDR2 are SNHLY and FYNNEI. The length of the CDR3 is 15 residues. CDR3 region: CASTTGTGWSYEQYF. DNA of the CDR3: TGTGCCAGCACTACAGGTACAGGGTGGTCCTACGAGCAGTACTTC.

The V gene is TRBV5-1, the J gene TRBJ2-5, with D hard to call. The V gene lost 0 bases and the J gene lost 5 bases, with 5 bases spanning the gap. The CDR3 contains 12 residues. Germline V gives CDR1 SGHRS, CDR2 YFSETQ. The CDR3 DNA reads TGCGCCAGCAGCTTGGCTTTGGAGACCCAGTACTTC. Amino acids: CASSLALETQYF.

The V gene is TRBV6-5, the J gene TRBJ1-2; 7 positions match TRBD1. V lost 0 bases and J lost 5; bases outside the gene matches: 3. Looked up from germline, CDR1 is MNHEY and CDR2 is SVGAGI. The CDR3 totals 14 residues. The CDR3: CASSYSAGGYGYTF. For the CDR3, the DNA is TGTGCCAGCAGTTACTCGGCAGGGGGGTATGGCTACACCTTC.

The chain employs TRBV10-1 and TRBJ1-5; D is possibly TRBD1 (5 bases). The CDR3 is made up of 16 amino acids. The V end was cut by 7 bases, the J end by 0 bases, with 16 bases between. In germline, CDR1 is WNHNN, CDR2 SYGVQD (reference sequence). CDR3 sequence: CASTLRDDYSNQPQHF. In DNA, the CDR3 is TGCGCCAGCACTCTCCGGGACGACTATAGCAATCAGCCCCAGCATTTT.

This chain links TRBV29-1 with TRBJ1-5; weak D call: TRBD1 (5 bases). The CDR3 is 14 amino acids. V was cut by 7 bases and J by 0 bases, with 13 bases left in between. Per the germline V gene, CDR1 is SQVTM and CDR2 is ANQGSEA. CDR3 DNA sequence: TGCAGCGCACGGGACCTCCTTAGCAATCAGCCCCAGCATTTT. Encoded protein: CSARDLLSNQPQHF.

This rearrangement joins TRBV6-6 to TRBJ2-1; 12 bases align to TRBD2. The CDR3 sequence is 15 residues long. The V gene's germline CDR1 is MNHNY and CDR2 SVGAGI (reference sequence). V trimming: 6 bases; J trimming: 4 bases; junction bases outside the gene matches: 4. CDR3 sequence reads: CASSRLAGEYNEQFF. The CDR3 DNA is TGTGCCAGCAGCCGACTAGCGGGAGAGTACAATGAGCAGTTCTTC.

This rearrangement joins TRBV7-2 to TRBJ2-5, with D possibly being TRBD1 (6 bases). The germline V gene encodes CDR1 SGHTA and CDR2 FQGNSA. Trimming pared 5 bases from V and 3 bases from J, leaving 13 bases between. The CDR3 runs 14 residues. The CDR3 nucleotides read TGTGCCAGCAGCAGCGCGTACAGGGAAGAGACCCAGTACTTC. It encodes CASSSAYREETQYF.

The V gene is TRBV6-1, the J gene TRBJ1-3, with a weak D call TRBD1 (6 bases). Between the trimmed V and J ends, which lost 6 bases and 0 bases, there was a span of 12 bases. This CDR3 has 15 residues. Germline values: CDR1 MNHNS, CDR2 SASEGT. The CDR3 sequence is CASRVQGTSGNTIYF. The CDR3 nucleotides read TGTGCCAGCAGGGTACAGGGAACCTCTGGAAACACCATATATTTT.

This chain connects TRBV6-1 to TRBJ2-2, with 10 bases lining up with TRBD2. The trim removed 7 bases at V and 2 bases at J, leaving 4 bases unmatched. The CDR3 contains 15 residues. Germline V gene data show CDR1 as MNHNS and CDR2 as SASEGT. The CDR3 reads CASTASGSNTGELFF. Written as DNA, the CDR3 is TGTGCCAGCACGGCTAGCGGGAGTAACACCGGGGAGCTGTTTTTT.

The chain is built from TRBV29-1 and TRBJ2-5; 7 bases fit TRBD1. The V segment lost 7 bases and the J segment 5 bases; nucleotides outside the gene matches: 10. The CDR3 has 13 residues. Looked up from germline, CDR1 is SQVTM and CDR2 is ANQGSEA. CDR3: CSAGGQVGETQYF. As DNA, the CDR3 is TGCAGCGCCGGCGGACAGGTTGGCGAGACCCAGTACTTC.

The chain has TRBV5-1 and TRBJ1-5; D unresolved. Germline loops: CDR1 SGHRS, CDR2 YFSETQ. This CDR3 comprises 13 residues. Trimming took off 5 bases at V and 8 bases at J, with 14 bases between the two ends. The CDR3, as DNA: TGCGCCAGCAGACCCGGACCCGGAGAGCCCCAGCATTTT. Its protein product is CASRPGPGEPQHF.